This T cell receptor beta chain was documented in a study of cytomegalovirus exposure and HLA in healthy donors. PCR involved 60 Vbeta and 13 Jbeta primers. Measured with immunoSEQ multiplex PCR; TCRdb has only the in-frame clones, and not every one. Recorded for this sample: tens of thousands of clones. From germline, CDR1 is MGHRA and CDR2 YSYEKL. The CDR3 length is 17 residues. The germline V and J ends were trimmed by 6 bases and 3 bases, with 22 bases remaining between them. The sample consisted of PBMCs. The V and J genes are TRBV4-1 and TRBJ2-3; tentative D call: TRBD1 (6 bases). This receptor was identified in a woman in her thirties in good health and CMV-seropositive. The CDR3 region is CASRIRRDTLGTDTQYF. The CDR3 DNA reads as TGCGCCAGCAGGATAAGACGGGACACCCTGGGGACAGATACGCAGTATTTT.